This TCR beta chain emerged from a study of blood T cell repertoires in COVID-19. The overall study: In each case, the material was cDNA or gDNA derived from T cells, B-cell-depleted T cells, or PBMCs.

The table came from immunoSEQ multiplex PCR; TCRdb's copy has only in-frame clones and leaves some out. Among roughly 170,000 clones, roughly 80% were seen once, and the ten largest hold roughly 5.7%. The V end was cut by 2 bases, the J end by 9 bases, with 13 bases between. CDR1 MDHEN and CDR2 SYDVKM come from the germline V gene. The CDR3 consists of 13 residues. This study enrolled people aged about 18 to 100 from roughly 22 US geographic areas. This receptor was obtained from a middle-aged woman with acute COVID-19. J is TRBJ1-1 and V is TRBV28, with D possibly matching TRBD1 (6 bases). Sequenced material: PBMCs or T cells enriched from blood (not recorded which). DNA of the CDR3: TGTGCCAGCAGTTTAAGACAGGTCTGGAAAGCTTTCTTT. This encodes CASSLRQVWKAFF.